Sequencing of this T cell receptor (beta chain) was carried out in a study of blood T cell repertoires in COVID-19. Study background: Whether acute or convalescent, the COVID-19 samples came from the United States, Italy and Spain.

Participants' own reports of clinical history determined their cohort assignment. A PCR-confirmed or clinician-diagnosed COVID-19 case had contacted exposed participants within 2 weeks of entry. Source study methods: Reference gene primer amplification gave nucleated cell count estimates. Data came from immunoSEQ multiplex PCR; TCRdb stores just in-frame clones and leaves some out. D and trimming were read from the DNA, whereas the V and J calls and clone size are those reported in that table. The sample has approximately 220,000 clones, 83% seen once; the top ten hold approximately 4.8%. V gave up 2 bases and J gave up 8 bases; unmatched junction bases: 17. CDR1 and CDR2 from the germline V gene are LGHDT and YNNKEL (reference sequence). The CDR3 runs to 17 residues.

Sequencing was carried out using PBMCs or T cells enriched from blood (not recorded which). V usage is TRBV3-1 (or the pseudogene TRBV3-2) and J usage is TRBJ1-2, with TRBD1 matching 7 bases. This TCR derives from a woman aged 50 to 60 who had been exposed to COVID-19. CDR3 in DNA: TGTGCCAGCAGCCAACAGGGACAGAAGCCCCGGGGGGGAGGCTACACCTTC. This sequence encodes CASSQQGQKPRGGGYTF.